This TCR beta chain emerged from a study of control samples from healthy donors and cancer patients. Method: immunoSEQ multiplex PCR; TCRdb's copy keeps in-frame clones and lacks some. The sample lists just over 90,000 clones; 86% were seen once. Sequencing used blood. This sequence originates from a woman in her forties or fifties in good health.

CDR3 amino acids: CASSLREGGSYEQYF. CDR3 DNA sequence: TGTGCCAGCAGCTTAAGAGAGGGAGGGAGCTACGAGCAGTACTTC. The V gene is TRBV7-8, the J gene TRBJ2-7; 7 bases line up with TRBD2. Germline V gene lookup returns CDR1 SGHVS and CDR2 FQNEAQ. CDR3 length: 15 residues. V lost 2 bases to trimming and J lost 3 bases; unmatched junction nucleotides: 7. The full variable domain, in which reference TRBV7-8 and TRBJ2-7 provide the parts outside the CDR3, is GAGVSQSPRYKVAKRGQDVALRCDPISGHVSLFWYQQALGQGPEFLTYFQNEAQLDKSGLPSDRFFAERPEGSVSTLKIQRTQQEDSAVYLCASSLREGGSYEQYFGPGTRLTVT.